This TCR beta chain was captured by sequencing in a study of shared clonotypes between healthy human individuals. The CDR3 covers 13 residues. The germline gives CDR1 SNHLY, CDR2 FYNNEI. V lost 6 bases and J 6 bases, leaving 12 bases between the germline ends. The table came from immunoSEQ multiplex PCR; TCRdb's copy has only in-frame clones and leaves some out. The repertoire holds approximately 1.5 million clones, with 95% to 99% as singletons. V gene TRBV2 combines with J gene TRBJ1-5, with D possibly TRBD1 on 5 matching bases. The origin of this receptor is a man aged 25-40 years in good health. The sample consisted of naive CD4+ T cells sorted from blood. Indicated subset: CD45RA+ positively selected. CDR3 sequence: CASRLTGTQPQHF. The DNA for the CDR3 is TGTGCCAGCAGGCTCACAGGAACTCAGCCCCAGCATTTT.